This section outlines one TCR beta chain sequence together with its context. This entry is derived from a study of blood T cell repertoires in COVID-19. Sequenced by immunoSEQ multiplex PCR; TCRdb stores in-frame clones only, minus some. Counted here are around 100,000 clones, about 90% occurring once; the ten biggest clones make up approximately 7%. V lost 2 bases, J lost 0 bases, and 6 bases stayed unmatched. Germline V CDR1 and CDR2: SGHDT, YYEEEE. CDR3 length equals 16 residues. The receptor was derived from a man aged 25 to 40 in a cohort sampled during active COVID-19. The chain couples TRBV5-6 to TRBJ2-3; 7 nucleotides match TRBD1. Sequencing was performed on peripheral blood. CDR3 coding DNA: TGTGCCAGCAGCTTAGGGACAGAAGGGAGCACAGATACGCAGTATTTT. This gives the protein CASSLGTEGSTDTQYF.